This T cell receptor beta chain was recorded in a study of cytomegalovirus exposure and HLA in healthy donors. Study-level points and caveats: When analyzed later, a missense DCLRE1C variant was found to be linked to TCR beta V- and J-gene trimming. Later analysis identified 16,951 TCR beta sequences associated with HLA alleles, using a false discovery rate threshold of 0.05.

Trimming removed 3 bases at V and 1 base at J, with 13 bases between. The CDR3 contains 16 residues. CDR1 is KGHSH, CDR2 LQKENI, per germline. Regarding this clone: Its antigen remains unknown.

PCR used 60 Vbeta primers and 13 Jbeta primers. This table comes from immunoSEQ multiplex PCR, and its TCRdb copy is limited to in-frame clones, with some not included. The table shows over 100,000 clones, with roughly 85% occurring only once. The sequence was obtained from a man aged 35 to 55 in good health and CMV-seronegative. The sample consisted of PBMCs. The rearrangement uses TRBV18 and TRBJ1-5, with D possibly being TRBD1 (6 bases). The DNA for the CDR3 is TGTGCCAGCTCACCTACGAGACAGGAGAGCAATCAGCCCCAGCATTTT. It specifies CASSPTRQESNQPQHF.